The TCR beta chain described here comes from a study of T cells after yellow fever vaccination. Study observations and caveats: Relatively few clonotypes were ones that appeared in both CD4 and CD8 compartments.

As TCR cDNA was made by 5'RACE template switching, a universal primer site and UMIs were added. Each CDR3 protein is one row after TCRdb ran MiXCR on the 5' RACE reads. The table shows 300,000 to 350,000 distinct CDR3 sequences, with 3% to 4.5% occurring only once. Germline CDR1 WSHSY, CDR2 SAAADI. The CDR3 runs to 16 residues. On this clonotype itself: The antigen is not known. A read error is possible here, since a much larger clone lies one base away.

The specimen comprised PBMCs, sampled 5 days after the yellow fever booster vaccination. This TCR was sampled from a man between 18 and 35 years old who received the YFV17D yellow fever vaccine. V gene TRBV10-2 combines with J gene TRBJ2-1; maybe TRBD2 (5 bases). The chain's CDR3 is CASSEPGGSSYTEQFF. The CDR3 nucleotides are TGCGCCAGCAGTGAGCCGGGTGGGAGCTCCTACACTGAGCAGTTCTTC.